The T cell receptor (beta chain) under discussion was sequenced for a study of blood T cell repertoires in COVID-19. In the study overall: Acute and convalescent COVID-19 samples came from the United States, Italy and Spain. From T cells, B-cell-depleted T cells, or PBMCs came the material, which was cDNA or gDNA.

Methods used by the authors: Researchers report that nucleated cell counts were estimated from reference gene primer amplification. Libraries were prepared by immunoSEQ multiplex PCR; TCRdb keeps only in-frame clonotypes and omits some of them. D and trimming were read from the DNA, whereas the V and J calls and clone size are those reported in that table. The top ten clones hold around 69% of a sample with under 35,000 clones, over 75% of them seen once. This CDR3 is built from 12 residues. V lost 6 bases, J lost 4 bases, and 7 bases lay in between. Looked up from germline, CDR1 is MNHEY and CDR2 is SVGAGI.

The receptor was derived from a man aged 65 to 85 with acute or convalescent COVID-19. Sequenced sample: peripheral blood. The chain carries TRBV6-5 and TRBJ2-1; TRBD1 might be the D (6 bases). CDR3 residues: CASSGQYNEQFF. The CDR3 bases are TGTGCCAGCAGCGGACAGTACAATGAGCAGTTCTTC.